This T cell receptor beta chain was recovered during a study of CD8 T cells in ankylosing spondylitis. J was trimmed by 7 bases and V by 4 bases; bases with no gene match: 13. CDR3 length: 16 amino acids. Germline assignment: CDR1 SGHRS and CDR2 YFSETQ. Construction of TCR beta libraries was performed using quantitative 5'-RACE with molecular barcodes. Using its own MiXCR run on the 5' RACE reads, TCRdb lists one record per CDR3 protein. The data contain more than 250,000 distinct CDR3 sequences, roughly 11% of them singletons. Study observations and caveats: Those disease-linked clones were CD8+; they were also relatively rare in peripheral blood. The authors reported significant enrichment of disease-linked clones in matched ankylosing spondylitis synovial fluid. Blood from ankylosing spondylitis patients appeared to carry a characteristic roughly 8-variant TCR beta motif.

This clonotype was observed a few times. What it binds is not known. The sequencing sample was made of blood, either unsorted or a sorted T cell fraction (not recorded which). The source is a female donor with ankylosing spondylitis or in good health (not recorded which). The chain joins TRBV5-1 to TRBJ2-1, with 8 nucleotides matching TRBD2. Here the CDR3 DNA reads TGCGCCAGCAGCCTGGGAGGGAGCGGGGGTGAAAATGAGCAGTTCTTC. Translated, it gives CASSLGGSGGENEQFF. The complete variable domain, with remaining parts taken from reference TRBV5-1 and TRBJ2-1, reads KAGVTQTPRYLIKTRGQQVTLSCSPISGHRSVSWYQQTPGQGLQFLFEYFSETQRNKGNFPGRFSGRQFSNSRSEMNVSTLELGDSALYLCASSLGGSGGENEQFFGPGTRLTVL.